The 29 T cell receptor beta chains reported below all come from one sample, sequenced in a study of tumor-infiltrating lymphocytes in localized non-small cell lung cancer listed by TCRdb under 2021. The method behind the library was the immunoSEQ multiplex PCR assay. TCRdb re-hosts the immuneACCESS table, in-frame sequences only. Its copies lack some clones; in the studies checked, an unresolved V gene accounts for under half of them, and the cause for the rest is not known. The sample has approximately 3,000 clones on record, less than 55% of them singletons. The ten top clones hold 10% to 13% of the sample. The sample comprised uninvolved lung tissue not adjacent to the tumor. These receptors were collected from a human donor with non-small cell lung cancer.

This sequence joins TRBV25-1 and TRBJ2-5; possibly TRBD1 for D (6 bases). V was trimmed by 4 bases and J by 1 base, leaving 13 bases between them. Germline CDR1 reads MGHDK; CDR2 reads SYGVNS. The length of the CDR3 is 15 residues. The CDR3 sequence: CASSGLDRPQETQYF. The CDR3 nucleotides are TGTGCCAGCAGTGGTCTGGACAGACCCCAAGAGACCCAGTACTTC.

V gene TRBV15 combines with J gene TRBJ1-1, with TRBD1 as a possible D gene (5 bases). There are 16 residues in the CDR3. Trimming pared 1 base from V and 5 bases from J, leaving 17 bases between. Germline values: CDR1 LNHNV, CDR2 YYDKDF (reference sequence). The CDR3 nucleotides are TGTGCCACCAGCAGAGGGGCGGAGGGGAAGGAAACTGAAGCTTTCTTT. This translates into CATSRGAEGKETEAFF. The whole variable domain, remainder taken from reference TRBV15 and TRBJ1-1, is DAMVIQNPRYQVTQFGKPVTLSCSQTLNHNVMYWYQQKSSQAPKLLFHYYDKDFNNEADTPDNFQSRRPNTSFCFLDIRSPGLGDTAMYLCATSRGAEGKETEAFFGQGTRLTVV.

This clone has more than one count but fewer than ten. J is TRBJ2-1 and V is TRBV7-3; D is unresolved. The CDR3 sequence is 12 residues long. V was shortened by 5 bases and J by 8 bases, with 10 bases between the two germline ends. Germline CDR1 is SGHTA and CDR2 is FQGTGA. The CDR3 here is CASSPMVDEQFF. The CDR3 nucleotides read TGTGCCAGCAGCCCTATGGTTGATGAGCAGTTCTTC.

The rearrangement uses TRBV27 and TRBJ2-3; D is unclear. Germline values: CDR1 MNHEY, CDR2 SMNVEV (reference sequence). The germline V and J ends were trimmed by 4 bases and 1 base, with 9 bases remaining between them. The CDR3 sequence is 14 residues long. CDR3 region: CASSSIGRTDTQYF. CDR3 DNA: TGTGCCAGCAGTTCAATTGGGCGCACAGATACGCAGTATTTT.

The V gene is TRBV7-2, the J gene TRBJ2-5; the D gene is possibly TRBD2 (8 bases). Germline CDR1 is SGHTA and CDR2 is FQGNSA. V gave up 5 bases and J gave up 5 bases, with 24 bases separating them. The CDR3 is 17 amino acids. The CDR3 spells CASSPKGAGGPGETQYF. In DNA, the CDR3 is TGTGCCAGCAGCCCGAAGGGGGCGGGAGGCCCCGGGGAGACCCAGTACTTC.

This chain links TRBV28 with TRBJ2-6; D is possibly TRBD1 (5 bases). V was pared by 9 bases and J by 0 bases, with 21 bases between. Germline V gene lookup returns CDR1 MDHEN and CDR2 SYDVKM. This CDR3 has 18 amino acids. Here the CDR3 reads CASQGAIGGFSGANVLTF. CDR3 coding DNA: TGTGCCAGTCAGGGCGCGATTGGCGGTTTCTCTGGGGCCAACGTCCTGACTTTC. The full variable domain, with the rest looked up from reference TRBV28 and TRBJ2-6, is DVKVTQSSRYLVKRTGEKVFLECVQDMDHENMFWYRQDPGLGLRLIYFSYDVKMKEKGDIPEGYSVSREKKERFSLILESASTNQTSMYLCASQGAIGGFSGANVLTFGAGSRLTVL.

The DNA for the CDR3 is TGTGCCAGCAGCACAAACGCGGACACCTTTCAAGAGACCCAGTACTTC. Translation gives CASSTNADTFQETQYF. The V and J genes are TRBV7-9 and TRBJ2-5; a possible D gene is TRBD1 (5 bases). There are 16 residues in the CDR3. CDR1 is SEHNR and CDR2 is FQNEAQ in the germline V gene (reference sequence). V was shortened by 5 bases and J by 2 bases, with 18 bases between the two germline ends. Full variable domain (missing parts from reference TRBV7-9 and TRBJ2-5): DTGVSQNPRHKITKRGQNVTFRCDPISEHNRLYWYRQTLGQGPEFLTYFQNEAQLEKSRLLSDRFSAERPKGSFSTLEIQRTEQGDSAMYLCASSTNADTFQETQYFGPGTRLLVL.

This chain links TRBV27 with TRBJ2-3; D perhaps matches TRBD2 (5 bases). Germline lookup yields CDR1 MNHEY and CDR2 SMNVEV (reference sequence). The CDR3 totals 12 residues. Trimming removed 11 bases at V and 4 bases at J, with 13 bases between. This CDR3 is CARRPRADTQYF. DNA of the CDR3: TGTGCCCGGCGGCCGAGGGCAGATACGCAGTATTTT.

The V and J genes are TRBV7-2 and TRBJ1-2; 7 bases map to TRBD1. The CDR3 is 12 residues long. Germline V lookup: CDR1 SGHTA, CDR2 FQGNSA. V dropped 4 bases and J dropped 7; count of bases not matched to a gene: 3. This chain's CDR3 is CASSYNRGGYTF. CDR3 coding DNA: TGTGCCAGCAGCTACAACAGGGGTGGCTACACCTTC.

The rearrangement links TRBV19 to TRBJ1-3; TRBD1 might be the D (5 bases). The CDR3 extends over 15 amino acids. Germline assignment: CDR1 LNHDA and CDR2 SQIVND (reference sequence). Trimming took 3 bases from V and 0 from J, leaving 9 bases between them. The CDR3 bases are TGTGCCAGTAGTATTGTCAGGGCCTCTGGAAACACCATATATTTT. Its protein product is CASSIVRASGNTIYF.

This clone was detected a few times. The V gene is TRBV14, the J gene TRBJ1-1, with 9 bases matching TRBD1. Trimming removed 5 bases from V and 9 bases from J; junction bases left unmatched: 10. This CDR3 is built from 14 residues. Germline V gives CDR1 SGHDN, CDR2 FVKESK. Written as DNA, the CDR3 is TGTGCCAGCAGCTCCCTGGGACAGGGATACAAAGCTTTCTTT. Its protein is CASSSLGQGYKAFF.

This clone was counted between two and nine times. The rearrangement joins TRBV6-1 to TRBJ1-1, with TRBD1 as a possible D gene (6 bases). This CDR3 spans 12 amino acids. Germline-derived CDR1 and CDR2 are MNHNS and SASEGT. Trimming shortened V by 8 bases and J by 0 bases, and 7 bases separated the two germline ends. CDR3 nucleotides: TGTGCCAGCGGACAGATGAACACTGAAGCTTTCTTT. Its protein product is CASGQMNTEAFF.

This chain connects TRBV28 to TRBJ2-3, with 11 bases that match TRBD2. V was pared by 6 bases and J by 2 bases, with 7 bases of the junction left unmatched. The CDR3 sequence is 16 residues long. CDR1 MDHEN and CDR2 SYDVKM come from the germline V gene. CDR3: CASSTGTSGYTDTQYF. The CDR3 DNA is TGTGCCAGCAGCACCGGGACTAGCGGATACACAGATACGCAGTATTTT.

The V and J genes are TRBV7-2 and TRBJ1-2; D unclear. This CDR3 is 14 amino acids long. Germline V gene data show CDR1 as SGHTA and CDR2 as FQGNSA. V was pared by 1 base and J by 6 bases, with 12 bases between. CDR3 nucleotide sequence: TGTGCCAGCAGCTTAGAGGTTAGTCCGAATGGCTACACCTTC. This translates into CASSLEVSPNGYTF. Combining the CDR3 with reference TRBV7-2 and TRBJ1-2 gives the whole variable domain GAGVSQSPSNKVTEKGKDVELRCDPISGHTALYWYRQSLGQGLEFLIYFQGNSAPDKSGLPSDRFSAERTGGSVSTLTIQRTQQEDSAVYLCASSLEVSPNGYTFGSGTRLTVV.

The chain couples TRBV10-1 to TRBJ2-2, with D possibly being TRBD2 (5 bases). This CDR3 comprises 18 residues. Germline V gene data show CDR1 as WNHNN and CDR2 as SYGVQD (reference sequence). Trimming removed 1 base from V and 0 bases from J, with 15 bases in between. CDR3: CASSEYLARTANTGELFF. The CDR3, as DNA: TGCGCCAGCAGTGAGTACCTAGCCCGGACCGCGAACACCGGGGAGCTGTTTTTT.

In this sample, this clone turned up once. This chain uses TRBV27 with TRBJ1-2, with D unclear. The V end was cut by 5 bases, the J end by 0 bases, with 10 bases between. This CDR3 has 14 amino acids. Germline V gene data show CDR1 as MNHEY and CDR2 as SMNVEV (reference sequence). The CDR3 region is CASSASWANYGYTF. CDR3 sequence (DNA): TGTGCCAGCAGTGCCAGTTGGGCTAACTATGGCTACACCTTC.

V is TRBV5-6 and J is TRBJ2-7, with D possibly matching TRBD1 (6 bases). With 4 bases removed from V and 7 bases from J, the gap between germline ends came to 12 bases. The CDR3 length is 12 residues. The germline gives CDR1 SGHDT, CDR2 YYEEEE. The chain's CDR3 is CASSLQGLEQYF. CDR3 nucleotide sequence: TGTGCCAGCAGCCTCCAGGGGCTTGAGCAGTACTTC.

In this sample, this clone turned up a few times. The chain uses TRBV5-1 and TRBJ2-3; 7 bases map to TRBD1. The V gene's germline CDR1 is SGHRS and CDR2 YFSETQ. The junction had 7 bases not matched to a gene; V was cut back by 3 bases and J by 6 bases. The CDR3 has 14 residues. CDR3 region: CASSWGTAADTQYF. The DNA of the CDR3 is TGCGCCAGCAGCTGGGGGACAGCGGCCGATACGCAGTATTTT.

The rearrangement uses TRBV19 and TRBJ1-1; the match to TRBD1 covers 10 bases. Trimming took 6 bases from V and 12 from J; bases not matched to a gene: 7. The CDR3 is 12 residues long. Germline V CDR1 and CDR2: LNHDA, SQIVND (reference sequence). The CDR3 here is CASRETGGDPFF. In DNA form, the CDR3 reads TGTGCCAGTAGGGAGACAGGGGGCGACCCTTTCTTT.

For the CDR3, the DNA is TGTGCCAGCAGCTTAGAGCCAGGGCGGCAAGAGACCCAGTACTTC. Its translation: CASSLEPGRQETQYF. The J gene is TRBJ2-5, the V gene TRBV7-6, with a tentative D call TRBD1 (5 bases). Germline CDR1 and CDR2: SGHVS and FNYEAQ. Trimming took 1 base from V and 2 from J, leaving 11 bases between them. There are 15 residues in the CDR3.

With regard to this clone: An end of the junction does not agree with germline; a read error may underlie this. The rearrangement links TRBV30 to TRBJ2-1, with 7 bases that match TRBD2. The germline CDR1 and CDR2 sequences are GTSNPN and SVGIG (reference sequence). The CDR3 sequence is 12 residues long. The chain's CDR3 is CAWSAMGGRKIF. The CDR3 bases are TGTGCCTGGAGTGCAATGGGAGGGAGAAAGATCTTC.

This clone was recorded once. V and J are TRBV5-6 and TRBJ1-2; weak D call: TRBD1 (6 bases). The CDR3 is 14 residues long. CDR1 and CDR2 (germline): SGHDT, YYEEEE. The V gene lost 0 bases and the J gene lost 7 bases, with 13 bases spanning the gap. CDR3 amino acids: CASSLELGASGYTF. DNA for the CDR3: TGTGCCAGCAGCTTGGAACTGGGGGCCAGTGGCTACACCTTC.

The chain recombines TRBV5-8 with TRBJ2-3, with TRBD1 identical over 9 bases. This CDR3 is built from 15 residues. V dropped 7 bases and J dropped 5; count of bases not matched to a gene: 11. CDR1 and CDR2 from the germline V gene are SGHTS and YDEGEE. CDR3 in amino acids: CASCRDRVGEDTQYF. The CDR3 nucleotides are TGTGCCAGCTGCCGGGACAGGGTGGGGGAAGATACGCAGTATTTT.

This chain joins TRBV7-8 and TRBJ1-1, with D perhaps TRBD1 (5 bases). Trimming pared 1 base from V and 0 bases from J, leaving 12 bases between. CDR3 length equals 16 residues. Germline lookup yields CDR1 SGHVS and CDR2 FQNEAQ. CDR3 DNA: TGTGCCAGCAGCTTAGGGGACGGGATGATGAACACTGAAGCTTTCTTT. Its translation: CASSLGDGMMNTEAFF. Looking up the rest from reference TRBV7-8 and TRBJ1-1 gives the full variable domain: GAGVSQSPRYKVAKRGQDVALRCDPISGHVSLFWYQQALGQGPEFLTYFQNEAQLDKSGLPSDRFFAERPEGSVSTLKIQRTQQEDSAVYLCASSLGDGMMNTEAFFGQGTRLTVV.

The genes are TRBV19 and TRBJ1-3; D remains unclear. CDR1 and CDR2 from the germline V gene are LNHDA and SQIVND (reference sequence). V gave up 8 bases and J gave up 3 bases, with 14 bases separating them. The CDR3 has 14 amino acids. Written as DNA, the CDR3 is TGTGCCAGTCCCGAGGAGTTGTGTGGAAACACCATATATTTT. Its translation: CASPEELCGNTIYF.

This chain uses TRBV11-3 with TRBJ2-1; D gene uncertain. The length of the CDR3 is 15 residues. The germline gives CDR1 SGHNT, CDR2 YENEEA. Trimming cost V 2 bases and J 3 bases, with 11 bases left between them. CDR3 sequence: CASSLLGMNYNEQFF. The CDR3 coding sequence is TGTGCCAGCAGCTTATTGGGCATGAACTACAATGAGCAGTTCTTC.

This clone was counted only a few times. The chain combines TRBV4-3 with TRBJ2-3, with D hard to call. CDR3 length equals 13 residues. Trimming pared 0 bases from V and 6 bases from J, leaving 7 bases between. CDR1 is LGHNA, CDR2 YSLEER, per germline. The CDR3 DNA is TGCGCCAGCAGCCAAGAACTGATGGATACGCAGTATTTT. Encoded protein: CASSQELMDTQYF.

The chain has TRBV7-2 and TRBJ2-4; TRBD2 matches 7 bases. The germline CDR1 and CDR2 sequences are SGHTA and FQGNSA. The CDR3 runs 16 residues. Trimming took 1 base from V and 1 from J; bases not matched to a gene: 4. The CDR3 DNA reads TGTGCCAGCAGCTTAGGGGGGGGAACGGCCAAAAACATTCAGTACTTC. Its protein product is CASSLGGGTAKNIQYF.

The DNA of the CDR3 is TGTGCCAGCAGACCTCCGGGACAGGGACCCGAGCAGTACTTC. As protein: CASRPPGQGPEQYF. V usage is TRBV28 and J usage is TRBJ2-7, with 9 bases that match TRBD1. Looked up from germline, CDR1 is MDHEN and CDR2 is SYDVKM. V shed 6 bases, J shed 6 bases, and the junction held 9 bases outside the gene matches. The CDR3 has 14 amino acids.